Following are 13 T cell receptor beta chains from one sample sequenced in a study of vaccination and CD4 T cells after COVID-19. As for treatment: approximately 9-day PBMC culture with coronavirus spike peptide pools or control peptides (ViraFEST assay). Sequence data for DNA of cultured CD4+ T cells were generated by the Oncomine TCR Beta short-read assay. TCRdb ran MiXCR on the PCR reads and lists one entry per CDR3 protein. The repertoire consists of around 20,000 distinct CDR3 sequences, with approximately 40% occurring once and the leading ten covering about 6.3%. No antigen has been assigned to these receptors. The sequencing here drew on CD4+ T cells from blood, cultured in vitro, taken before SARS-CoV-2 vaccination. Receptors originate from a human donor who had recovered from COVID-19.

The chain links TRBV6-2 or TRBV6-3 to TRBJ2-3, with 8 bases that match TRBD2. This CDR3 contains 12 residues. CDR1 is MNHEY and CDR2 is SVGEGT in the germline V gene. V shed 6 bases and J 7 bases; nucleotides not matched to a gene: 3. The CDR3 nucleotides are TGTGCCAGCAGCTTAGCGGGAAATACGCAGTATTTT. It encodes CASSLAGNTQYF.

The chain recombines TRBV30 with TRBJ2-7, with D possibly called TRBD1 or TRBD2 (5 bases each). Trimming stripped 0 bases from V and 2 bases from J, with 14 bases between. Per the germline V gene, CDR1 is GTSNPN and CDR2 is SVGIG (reference sequence). This CDR3 is built from 15 residues. CDR3 sequence reads: CAWSVNGAATYEQYF. CDR3 coding DNA: TGTGCCTGGAGTGTAAACGGGGCCGCTACCTACGAGCAGTACTTC.

V and J are TRBV20-1 and TRBJ1-1; D gene ambiguous. The CDR3 extends over 11 amino acids. Germline CDR1 DFQATT, CDR2 SNEGSKA (reference sequence). DNA of the CDR3: TGCGTGAGAGTAGCGAACACTGAAGCTTTCTTT. Translation: CVRVANTEAFF.

The chain employs TRBV7-3 and TRBJ1-1; D unclear. The CDR3 sequence is 13 residues long. Germline loops: CDR1 SGHTA, CDR2 FQGTGA. The ends were cut back, 5 bases at V and 0 bases at J, with 7 bases in the middle. DNA of the CDR3: TGTGCCAGCAGCCCTCAGTTGAACACTGAAGCTTTCTTT. Protein sequence: CASSPQLNTEAFF.

The chain joins TRBV6-1 to TRBJ1-1; maybe TRBD1 (5 bases). The V gene lost 5 bases and the J gene lost 0 bases, with 10 bases spanning the gap. CDR3 length equals 14 residues. CDR1 and CDR2 (germline): MNHNS, SASEGT. CDR3 amino acids: CASSRRQMNTEAFF. The CDR3 DNA follows: TGTGCCAGCAGTAGGCGACAGATGAACACTGAAGCTTTCTTT.

The chain recombines TRBV20-1 with TRBJ2-7; 11 nucleotides match TRBD2. The CDR3 spans 15 residues. V shed 1 base and J 3 bases; nucleotides not matched to a gene: 5. Germline V CDR1 and CDR2: DFQATT, SNEGSKA (reference sequence). CDR3 amino acids: CSARGLAGLHYEQYF. The CDR3 coding sequence is TGCAGTGCTAGAGGACTAGCGGGACTCCACTACGAGCAGTACTTC.

This clonotype was found a few times. The J gene is TRBJ1-2, the V gene TRBV5-6; no clear D gene. The germline V and J ends were trimmed by 0 bases and 9 bases, with 24 bases remaining between them. The length of the CDR3 is 17 residues. Germline V gene data show CDR1 as SGHDT and CDR2 as YYEEEE. CDR3 sequence: CASSLATPSAGRRSYTF. The DNA for the CDR3 is TGTGCCAGCAGCTTGGCTACACCTAGTGCAGGTCGGCGGAGCTACACCTTC.

This clonotype has more than one count but fewer than ten. The chain is built from TRBV20-1 and TRBJ2-5; D remains ambiguous. V was shortened by 2 bases and J by 2 bases, with 18 bases between the two germline ends. CDR3 length: 16 amino acids. Per the germline V gene, CDR1 is DFQATT and CDR2 is SNEGSKA (reference sequence). The chain's CDR3 is CSARKFSVASQETQYF. The CDR3 coding sequence is TGCAGTGCTAGAAAATTTTCGGTAGCATCACAAGAGACCCAGTACTTC.

The chain combines TRBV30 with TRBJ1-2; D might be TRBD1 (5 bases). Trimming removed 0 bases at V and 2 bases at J, with 10 bases between. The germline V gene encodes CDR1 GTSNPN and CDR2 SVGIG (reference sequence). This CDR3 is built from 14 residues. The CDR3 coding sequence is TGTGCCTGGAGTGTGGGGGGGTACAACTATGGCTACACCTTC. Translation: CAWSVGGYNYGYTF.

The table lists this clonotype with a few counts. CDR3 protein: CASSKGRLNTEAFF. Here the CDR3 DNA reads TGTGCCAGCAGTAAGGGACGGCTGAACACTGAAGCTTTCTTT. This sequence joins TRBV6-1 and TRBJ1-1; D perhaps matches TRBD1 (5 bases). CDR3 length: 14 amino acids. V was trimmed by 5 bases and J by 0 bases, leaving 10 bases between them. In germline, CDR1 is MNHNS, CDR2 SASEGT.

The gene calls are TRBV20-1 and TRBJ2-1; 15 bases line up with TRBD2. The CDR3 contains 20 residues. Germline-derived CDR1 and CDR2 are DFQATT and SNEGSKA (reference sequence). V shed 3 bases, J shed 5 bases, and the junction held 17 bases outside the gene matches. The CDR3 nucleotides are TGCAGTGCTAGCGCCGGGACTAGCGGGAGGCCCCTCTTAGATGACAATGAGCAGTTCTTC. It is translated as CSASAGTSGRPLLDDNEQFF.

V and J are TRBV15 and TRBJ1-1; 10 nucleotides match TRBD1. Germline assignment: CDR1 LNHNV and CDR2 YYDKDF (reference sequence). V lost 3 bases and J lost 10; bases outside the gene matches: 8. The CDR3 runs to 14 residues. The CDR3 is CATSSVTGGVTAFF. The CDR3 DNA reads as TGTGCCACCAGCAGCGTGACAGGGGGCGTCACAGCTTTCTTT.

This clonotype was observed a few times. This sequence joins TRBV7-9 and TRBJ2-7; D possibly corresponds to TRBD1 (5 bases). Trimming shortened V by 4 bases and J by 5 bases, and 9 bases separated the two germline ends. This CDR3 spans 12 amino acids. Germline V gives CDR1 SEHNR, CDR2 FQNEAQ (reference sequence). The DNA for the CDR3 is TGTGCCAGCAGCTCGGTAGGGGACGAGCAGTACTTC. It codes for CASSSVGDEQYF.